The rows below give T cell receptor beta chains drawn from one sample of a study of Graves' ophthalmopathy and Graves' hyperthyroidism. A single record per CDR3 protein comes from TCRdb applying MiXCR to the multiplex PCR reads. This sample carries just over 400,000 distinct CDR3 sequences, over 20% of them seen once, and the ten largest clones take roughly 3.2%. Material: peripheral blood. The receptors come from a woman between 18 and 29 years old with stable Graves' hyperthyroidism. The CDR3 runs from the conserved cysteine through the conserved F or W. Each record gives: J gene, V gene, D gene, CDR3 protein. A D gene is named only where the DNA matches it firmly.

>TRBJ1-1|TRBV6-1|-
CASRKYQGYDTEAFF
>TRBJ1-5|TRBV20-1|TRBD1
CSAIRDRGGNQPQHF
>TRBJ1-2|TRBV11-2|-
CASSRGGYGYTF
>TRBJ1-1|TRBV18|-
CASSPLGSGWAKATEAFF
>TRBJ2-7|TRBV2|TRBD2
CASKPSGRAYEQYF
>TRBJ2-2|TRBV12-3/TRBV12-4|-
CASSSLLRGELFF
>TRBJ2-5|TRBV7-9|TRBD1
CASSLWDSQETQYF
>TRBJ2-7|TRBV7-9|-
CARSFPRGGSYEQYF
>TRBJ2-2|TRBV4-2|-
CASSFRGSGELFF
>TRBJ2-7|TRBV9|TRBD2
CASSSGTSGRGWDYEQYF
>TRBJ1-1|TRBV29-1|-
CSAANTEAFF
>TRBJ2-2|TRBV20-1|-
CSATSYTGELFF
>TRBJ1-2|TRBV7-2|-
CASSLQGSGGYTF
>TRBJ2-5|TRBV11-2|TRBD2
CASSLGGGDVETQYF
>TRBJ2-7|TRBV20-1|-
CSARDLYRYEQYF
>TRBJ2-4|TRBV12-3/TRBV12-4|TRBD1
CASTPDRVDIKYF
>TRBJ2-7|TRBV29-1|TRBD2
CSVLPGLAHYEQYF
>TRBJ2-7|TRBV20-1|-
CSARLAITYEQYF
>TRBJ2-7|TRBV30|TRBD2
CAWSPGLAGDEQYF
>TRBJ1-2|TRBV6-1|TRBD1
CASRNYRGGKGYTF
>TRBJ2-5|TRBV20-1|TRBD2
CSARGGWGGSSETQYF
>TRBJ1-2|TRBV6-1|-
CASSHGQGGYGYTF
>TRBJ1-1|TRBV28|-
CASSLSRSTEAFF
>TRBJ1-1|TRBV10-1|TRBD1
CASSEQGAASEAFF
>TRBJ2-7|TRBV6-2/TRBV6-3|TRBD2
CASSYSLREGFPPYEQYF
>TRBJ2-5|TRBV12-3/TRBV12-4|TRBD2
CASSPPGLAETQYF
>TRBJ2-2|TRBV6-1|TRBD2
CASRGLAGGLNTGELFF
>TRBJ2-4|TRBV20-1|-
CSALRLREGAKNIQYF
>TRBJ2-5|TRBV11-1|-
CASSPVRRERETQYF
>TRBJ1-6|TRBV7-2|TRBD1
CASSLIPGQINSPLHF
>TRBJ1-2|TRBV6-2/TRBV6-3|TRBD1
CASSRRQGNYGYTF
>TRBJ1-1|TRBV19|TRBD1
CASRTTGEDEAFF
>TRBJ2-7|TRBV18|-
CASSPQTASYEQYF
>TRBJ1-5|TRBV12-3/TRBV12-4|TRBD1
CASSPQGIENQPQHF
>TRBJ2-3|TRBV7-6|-
CASSFRRVTDTQYF
>TRBJ2-5|TRBV2|-
CASSEEAVQETQYF
>TRBJ2-7|TRBV18|TRBD1
CASSSRQGAGLGEQYF
>TRBJ2-5|TRBV6-2/TRBV6-3|-
CASSYTPQETQYF
>TRBJ2-7|TRBV6-4|TRBD2
CASSDALELGTRSLYEQYF
>TRBJ1-1|TRBV6-5|-
CASSYSLSNTDAFF
>TRBJ2-7|TRBV7-9|-
CASSLGSPGLMAQYF
>TRBJ2-7|TRBV28|-
CASSSRRRVFSYEQYF
>TRBJ2-5|TRBV30|TRBD2
CAWEGSGIPETQYF